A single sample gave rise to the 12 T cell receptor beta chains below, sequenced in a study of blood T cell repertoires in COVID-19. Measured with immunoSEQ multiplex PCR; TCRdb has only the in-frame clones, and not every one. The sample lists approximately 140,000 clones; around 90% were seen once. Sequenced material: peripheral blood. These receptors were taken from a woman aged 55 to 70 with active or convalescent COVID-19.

CDR3 region: CASSANRQGSYEQYF. The CDR3 nucleotides are TGTGCCAGCAGTGCAAACCGACAGGGATCCTACGAGCAGTACTTC. The chain carries TRBV2 and TRBJ2-7, with TRBD1 matching 7 bases. The CDR3 covers 15 residues. Germline V CDR1 and CDR2: SNHLY, FYNNEI. With V trimmed by 4 bases and J by 1 base, 7 bases remained unmatched.

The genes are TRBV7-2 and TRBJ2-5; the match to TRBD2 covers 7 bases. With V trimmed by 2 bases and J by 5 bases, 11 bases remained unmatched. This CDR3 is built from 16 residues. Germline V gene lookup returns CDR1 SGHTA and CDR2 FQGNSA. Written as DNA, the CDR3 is TGTGCCAGCAGCTTAAGTGTTTCGGGGGGTTCGGAGACCCAGTACTTC. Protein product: CASSLSVSGGSETQYF.

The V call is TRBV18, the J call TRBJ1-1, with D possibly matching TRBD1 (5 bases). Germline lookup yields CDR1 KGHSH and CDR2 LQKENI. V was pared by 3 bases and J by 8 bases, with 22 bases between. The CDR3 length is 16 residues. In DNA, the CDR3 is TGTGCCAGCTCACCCCGCGGACTGTCGGGGACTGTCGAAGCTTTCTTT. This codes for CASSPRGLSGTVEAFF. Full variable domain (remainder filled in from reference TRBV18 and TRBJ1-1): NAGVMQNPRHLVRRRGQEARLRCSPMKGHSHVYWYRQLPEEGLKFMVYLQKENIIDESGMPKERFSAEFPKEGPSILRIQQVVRGDSAAYFCASSPRGLSGTVEAFFGQGTRLTVV.

CDR3 coding DNA: TGTGCCAGTAGTGTACAGGGCGACTCGGGCTATGGCTACACCTTC. Protein: CASSVQGDSGYGYTF. The chain employs TRBV19 and TRBJ1-2; tentative D call: TRBD1 (6 bases). This CDR3 has 15 residues. Germline CDR1 is LNHDA and CDR2 is SQIVND (reference sequence). Trimming left V 5 bases short and J 4 bases short, with 17 bases between.

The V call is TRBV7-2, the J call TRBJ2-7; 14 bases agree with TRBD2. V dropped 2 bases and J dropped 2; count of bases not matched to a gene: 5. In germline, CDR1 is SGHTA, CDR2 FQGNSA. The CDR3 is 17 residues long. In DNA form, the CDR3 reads TGTGCCAGCAGCTTATCGGGACTAGCGGGGGATACCTACGAGCAGTACTTC. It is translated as CASSLSGLAGDTYEQYF.

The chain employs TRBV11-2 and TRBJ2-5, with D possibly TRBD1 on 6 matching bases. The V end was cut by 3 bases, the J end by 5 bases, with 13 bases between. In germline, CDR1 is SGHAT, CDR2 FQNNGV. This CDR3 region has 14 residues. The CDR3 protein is CASSLNRVVETQYF. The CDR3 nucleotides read TGTGCCAGCAGCTTGAACAGGGTAGTTGAGACCCAGTACTTC.

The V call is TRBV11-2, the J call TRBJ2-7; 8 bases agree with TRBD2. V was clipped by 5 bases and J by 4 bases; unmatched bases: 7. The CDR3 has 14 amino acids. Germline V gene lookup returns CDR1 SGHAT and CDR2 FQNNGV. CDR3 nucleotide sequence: TGTGCCAGCAGCACCGTAGCGGGGCCGTACGAGCAGTACTTC. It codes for CASSTVAGPYEQYF.

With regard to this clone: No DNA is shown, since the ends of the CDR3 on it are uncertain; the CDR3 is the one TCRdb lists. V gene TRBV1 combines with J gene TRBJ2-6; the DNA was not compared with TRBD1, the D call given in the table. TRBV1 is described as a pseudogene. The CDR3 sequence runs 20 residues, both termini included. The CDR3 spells CTSSQVGQGSFFSGANVLTF.

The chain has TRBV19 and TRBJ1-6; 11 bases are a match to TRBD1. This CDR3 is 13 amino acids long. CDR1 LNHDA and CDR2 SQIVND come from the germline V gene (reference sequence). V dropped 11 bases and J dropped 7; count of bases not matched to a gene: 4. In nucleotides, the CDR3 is TGTGCCTCCGGGGACAGGGGGAATTCACCCCTCCACTTT. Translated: CASGDRGNSPLHF.

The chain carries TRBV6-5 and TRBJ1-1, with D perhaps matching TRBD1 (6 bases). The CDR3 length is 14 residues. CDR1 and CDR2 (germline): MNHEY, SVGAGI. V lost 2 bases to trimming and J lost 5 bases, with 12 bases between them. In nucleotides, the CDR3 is TGTGCCAGCAGTTACGGGGCAGGGGCAACTGAAGCTTTCTTT. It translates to CASSYGAGATEAFF.

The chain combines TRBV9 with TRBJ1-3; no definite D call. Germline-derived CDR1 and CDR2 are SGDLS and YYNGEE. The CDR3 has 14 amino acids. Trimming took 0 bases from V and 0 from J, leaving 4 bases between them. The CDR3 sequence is CASSVDHSGNTIYF. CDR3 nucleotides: TGTGCCAGCAGCGTAGATCACTCTGGAAACACCATATATTTT. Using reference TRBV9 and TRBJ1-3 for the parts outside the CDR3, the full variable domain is DSGVTQTPKHLITATGQRVTLRCSPRSGDLSVYWYQQSLDQGLQFLIQYYNGEERAKGNILERFSAQQFPDLHSELNLSSLELGDSALYFCASSVDHSGNTIYFGEGSWLTVV.

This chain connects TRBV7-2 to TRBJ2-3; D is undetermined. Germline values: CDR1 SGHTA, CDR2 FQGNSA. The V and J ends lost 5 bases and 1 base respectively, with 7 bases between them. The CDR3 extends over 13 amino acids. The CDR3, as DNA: TGTGCCAGCAGCCCGGAGCGCACAGATACGCAGTATTTT. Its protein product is CASSPERTDTQYF.